This TCR beta chain was sequenced during a study of regulatory and conventional T cells in RAG deficiency. On the study more broadly: Hypomorphic RAG mutations in CID or atypical SCID frequently accompany autoimmunity. General observations from the study: Shannon entropy was markedly lower and Simpson indices higher in RAG-deficient patients than control T-cell subsets.

TCRdb's table, derived via immunoSEQ multiplex PCR, lists solely in-frame clones and lacks some. The data show 400 to 600 clones, about 83% seen once. The table lists this clone with a few counts. Its matching antigen is unknown. V lost 7 bases and J 7 bases, leaving 13 bases between the germline ends. CDR1 is LNHDA, CDR2 SQIVND, per germline (reference sequence). The CDR3 extends over 13 amino acids. Regulatory T cells were sorted from blood as CD4+ CD25-high CD127-low cells. RAG-deficient patients with SCID, Omenn syndrome, or combined immunodeficiency. The sequence was collected from a human donor with RAG deficiency presenting as severe combined immunodeficiency. Sequencing was done on a sample of Tregs sorted from blood. The chain employs TRBV19 and TRBJ1-4; unclear D gene. CDR3 nucleotide sequence: TGTGCCAGTAAACCAGGAATGAGTGAAAAACTGTTTTTT. Translation: CASKPGMSEKLFF.